This paragraph covers one TCR beta chain sequence. Its matching antigen is unknown. The data were produced by immunoSEQ multiplex PCR, yet TCRdb's version contains in-frame clones alone and is incomplete. The sample includes over 1.5 million clones, nearly 99% of them seen just once. The CDR3 contains 13 residues. The V and J ends lost 6 bases and 6 bases, in that order; junction bases with no gene match: 5. Per the germline V gene, CDR1 is SGHNT and CDR2 is YENEEA. This specimen belongs to a study of shared clonotypes between healthy human individuals. Turning to the study itself: Per donor, CD8 memory used one plate, CD8 naive used two, CD4 memory used three and CD4 naive used three. Overall study findings and caveats: Shared across several donors were 4% to 6% of the naive CD4 clonotypes. Compared with clonotypes that all four donors shared, non-shared clonotypes had lower generation probabilities.

All of the donors resided in Nashville, Tennessee, and each was a Caucasian adult. V and J are TRBV11-3 and TRBJ2-1, with TRBD1 matching over 7 bases. The TCR originated in a young man in good health. Input material: naive CD4+ T cells sorted from blood. As for subset: CD45RA+ positively selected. The CDR3 region has the DNA TGTGCCAGCAGTCCGACAGGGTTCAATGAGCAGTTCTTC. It encodes CASSPTGFNEQFF.